The TCR beta chain under discussion was sequenced for a study of PD-1 blockade in mismatch repair-deficient tumors. Data came from immunoSEQ multiplex PCR; TCRdb stores just in-frame clones and leaves some out. The repertoire includes tens of thousands of clones, about 85% of them detected once, and around 2.6% sits in the top ten. Material: peripheral blood, obtained 12 weeks after starting pembrolizumab. The receptor was isolated from an adult with mismatch repair-deficient cancer.

The CDR3 DNA is TGTGCCAGTGCGGGACTCTTCAATCAGCCCCAGCATTTT. It encodes CASAGLFNQPQHF. V and J are TRBV19 and TRBJ1-5; D may be TRBD1 (5 bases). V was clipped by 8 bases and J by 3 bases, with 11 bases between them. Germline V lookup: CDR1 LNHDA, CDR2 SQIVND (reference sequence). This CDR3 has 13 residues.